This TCR beta chain is from a study of early T cells in non-severe SARS-CoV-2 infection. Looking at the study overall: The study sequenced bulk RNA from unsorted whole blood, with chains unpaired. General study results and limits: Database matching using VDJdb favored anti-spike CD8 responses, with private and CD4 specificities left missing.

Germline V CDR1 and CDR2: SGHRS, YFSETQ. V lost 4 bases and J 5 bases, leaving 12 bases between the germline ends. The length of the CDR3 is 14 residues. This clonotype was counted a few times. The antigen is unknown. The library protocol tagged individual cDNA molecules with unique molecular identifiers. A single record per CDR3 protein comes from TCRdb applying MiXCR to the 5' RACE reads. The sample lists tens of thousands of distinct CDR3 sequences, 11% occurring once. The sequencing input was whole blood. J is TRBJ1-4 and V is TRBV5-1; D gene unclear. The source of this sequence is an adult who was a healthcare worker with PCR-confirmed SARS-CoV-2 infection or an uninfected control (not recorded which). The CDR3, as DNA: TGCGCCAGCAGCCCTGACACCTTCAATGAAAAACTGTTTTTT. Translation: CASSPDTFNEKLFF.